Listed below are T cell receptor beta chains from one sample, sequenced in a study of blood T cell repertoires in COVID-19. Measured with immunoSEQ multiplex PCR; TCRdb has only the in-frame clones, and not every one. The table includes hundreds of thousands of clones, over 75% detected once. The sequenced material came from peripheral blood. The receptors here all came from a human donor in a cohort sampled during active COVID-19. Both conserved end residues are trimmed from each CDR3. D genes are given only for firm matches.

V gene: TRBV4-1; J gene: TRBJ2-7; D gene: -; CDR3 protein: ASSQDPGTYEQY
V gene: TRBV7-8; J gene: TRBJ1-3; D gene: TRBD1; CDR3 protein: ASSAGTVINTIY
V gene: TRBV6-5; J gene: TRBJ2-7; D gene: TRBD2; CDR3 protein: ASKELAGATEQY
V gene: TRBV29-1; J gene: TRBJ2-7; D gene: -; CDR3 protein: SVVLQGLGEQY
V gene: TRBV2; J gene: TRBJ2-1; D gene: TRBD2; CDR3 protein: ASSARTSGQF
V gene: TRBV28; J gene: TRBJ1-1; D gene: -; CDR3 protein: ASRPSGSLVFSF
V gene: TRBV6-4; J gene: TRBJ2-5; D gene: TRBD1; CDR3 protein: ASSDSEGPGGSDIETQY
V gene: TRBV10-3; J gene: TRBJ1-6; D gene: -; CDR3 protein: AISERQNNSPLH
V gene: TRBV10-2; J gene: TRBJ1-1; D gene: -; CDR3 protein: ASSERYTEAF
V gene: TRBV18; J gene: TRBJ2-1; D gene: TRBD2; CDR3 protein: ASSPEGLANDNEQF
V gene: TRBV2; J gene: TRBJ1-5; D gene: TRBD1; CDR3 protein: ASEGTGGDQPQH
V gene: TRBV12-3/TRBV12-4; J gene: TRBJ1-3; D gene: -; CDR3 protein: ATGRGSGNTIY
V gene: TRBV19; J gene: TRBJ2-3; D gene: TRBD2; CDR3 protein: ASSIYPAGGYTDTQY
V gene: TRBV11-2; J gene: TRBJ2-3; D gene: -; CDR3 protein: ASSLDWQADTQY
V gene: TRBV7-9; J gene: TRBJ2-5; D gene: TRBD2; CDR3 protein: ASSSSGQETQY
V gene: TRBV19; J gene: TRBJ2-5; D gene: -; CDR3 protein: ASSTRRGETQY